Below are 27 T cell receptor beta chains sequenced from a single sample in a study of cytomegalovirus exposure and HLA in healthy donors. With 60 Vbeta and 13 Jbeta primers, the PCR was carried out. The method was immunoSEQ multiplex PCR; TCRdb's version includes in-frame clones alone and lacks a portion of them. This sample has 110,000 to 150,000 clones, with more than 70% found just once. What was sequenced was PBMCs. Receptors originate from a woman in her forties or fifties in good health and CMV-seronegative.

The rearrangement uses TRBV7-9 and TRBJ2-1, with TRBD2 matching over 8 bases. J lost 2 bases, V lost 5 bases, and 11 bases had no gene match. This CDR3 region has 17 residues. The germline gives CDR1 SEHNR, CDR2 FQNEAQ (reference sequence). Written as DNA, the CDR3 is TGTGCCAGCAGCCGGGGGGGTGCTAGCGGACCCTACAATGAGCAGTTCTTC. This sequence encodes CASSRGGASGPYNEQFF.

This rearrangement joins TRBV18 to TRBJ2-7; D perhaps matches TRBD1 (7 bases). Germline-derived CDR1 and CDR2 are KGHSH and LQKENI. Trimming cost V 1 base and J 3 bases, with 13 bases left between them. This CDR3 comprises 15 residues. CDR3 DNA sequence: TGTGCCAGCTCACCACGGCGGGACAGCCTCTACGAGCAGTACTTC. Encoded protein: CASSPRRDSLYEQYF.

This chain uses TRBV28 with TRBJ2-1, with 8 bases fitting TRBD2. Germline CDR1 is MDHEN and CDR2 is SYDVKM. This CDR3 comprises 14 residues. J was trimmed by 7 bases and V by 5 bases; bases with no gene match: 7. The CDR3 nucleotides read TGTGCCAGCAGTGGGGAAGCGGGGGCTAATGAGCAGTTCTTC. Protein sequence: CASSGEAGANEQFF.

The CDR3 region is CASSLPGQGFVKETQYF. CDR3 DNA sequence: TGTGCCAGCAGTCTACCGGGACAGGGTTTTGTAAAGGAGACCCAGTACTTC. This chain joins TRBV5-8 and TRBJ2-5; 9 bases fit TRBD1. The CDR3 extends over 17 amino acids. The V gene end was trimmed by 5 bases and the J gene end by 5 bases; junction bases not matched to a gene: 16. CDR1 SGHTS and CDR2 YDEGEE come from the germline V gene.

The chain has TRBV29-1 and TRBJ2-4; 8 bases fit TRBD1. This CDR3 comprises 12 residues. Trimming removed 6 bases from V and 6 bases from J; junction bases left unmatched: 4. Germline V gives CDR1 SQVTM, CDR2 ANQGSEA. The CDR3 reads CSVDGQGNIQYF. The CDR3 nucleotides are TGCAGCGTCGACGGACAGGGAAACATTCAGTACTTC.

The CDR3 DNA reads TGCGCCAGCAGCTTGGTGGACAGGGGTGGTGAAAAACTGTTTTTT. This sequence encodes CASSLVDRGGEKLFF. The chain joins TRBV5-1 to TRBJ1-4, with 9 bases matching TRBD1. Germline-derived CDR1 and CDR2 are SGHRS and YFSETQ. The V segment lost 0 bases and the J segment 7 bases; nucleotides outside the gene matches: 4. The CDR3 extends over 15 amino acids.

This chain connects TRBV5-4 to TRBJ1-2; 8 positions agree with TRBD1. The CDR3 totals 15 residues. The J segment lost 5 bases and the V segment lost 3 bases, leaving 9 bases of the junction unmatched. The germline V gene encodes CDR1 SGHNT and CDR2 YYREEE (reference sequence). The CDR3 region has the DNA TGTGCCAGCAGCTACCAAGACAGGGGAAAGTATGGCTACACCTTC. Amino acids: CASSYQDRGKYGYTF.

This clone was counted only a few times. CDR3 in amino acids: CASTAGGNTGELFF. CDR3 in DNA: TGTGCCAGCACGGCGGGGGGGAACACCGGGGAGCTGTTTTTT. The chain combines TRBV2 with TRBJ2-2; 8 bases align to TRBD2. CDR3 length: 14 residues. CDR1 and CDR2 (germline): SNHLY, FYNNEI. J gave up 1 base and V 7 bases, and 2 bases lay outside the gene matches.

The chain recombines TRBV25-1 with TRBJ2-3; no reliable D call. Trimming removed 4 bases from V and 1 base from J, with 12 bases in between. Germline lookup yields CDR1 MGHDK and CDR2 SYGVNS. The CDR3 is 15 amino acids. The CDR3 DNA sequence: TGTGCCAGCAGTGGCGCCTACGGTGGCACAGATACGCAGTATTTT. This sequence encodes CASSGAYGGTDTQYF.

The chain recombines TRBV18 with TRBJ1-2; D not certain. Germline V CDR1 and CDR2: KGHSH, LQKENI. V lost 0 bases and J 7 bases, leaving 12 bases between the germline ends. The CDR3 runs to 14 residues. CDR3 sequence (DNA): TGTGCCAGCTCACCACCGGTCAAGATGGCTGGCTACACCTTC. This gives the protein CASSPPVKMAGYTF.

This chain links TRBV23-1 with TRBJ2-7; possibly TRBD2 for D (5 bases). TRBV23-1 is identified as an open reading frame with a role that is uncertain. Trimming shortened V by 0 bases and J by 3 bases, and 30 bases separated the two germline ends. CDR3 size: 21 residues. CDR3 coding DNA: TGCGCCAGCAGTCAATCTTTCGAGGGCAGGCGCTGTGGGGAACCTTTCTACGAGCAGTACTTC. The encoded protein is CASSQSFEGRRCGEPFYEQYF.

The genes are TRBV25-1 and TRBJ2-3; TRBD2 agrees at 8 bases. After removal of 6 bases from V and 3 bases from J, the junction contained 14 bases not matched to a gene. In germline, CDR1 is MGHDK, CDR2 SYGVNS. This CDR3 region has 17 residues. The CDR3 loop reads CASRSREAGVLTDTQYF. The CDR3 DNA sequence: TGTGCCAGCAGGAGTAGGGAAGCGGGGGTACTAACAGATACGCAGTATTTT.

This chain joins TRBV7-8 and TRBJ2-1, with TRBD2 as a possible D gene (5 bases). The ends were cut back, 3 bases at V and 4 bases at J, with 10 bases in the middle. Per germline, CDR1 SGHVS and CDR2 FQNEAQ. There are 14 residues in the CDR3. DNA of the CDR3: TGTGCCAGCAGCTTCAGGACTGGATACAATGAGCAGTTCTTC. The encoded protein is CASSFRTGYNEQFF.

The rearrangement uses TRBV6-6 and TRBJ1-2; 9 bases are a match to TRBD1. CDR3 size: 13 residues. Losses at the gene ends were 5 bases for V and 8 bases for J; bases not matched to a gene: 6. Germline CDR1 is MNHNY and CDR2 is SVGAGI (reference sequence). The CDR3 coding sequence is TGTGCCAGCAGTCTCACAGGGGGCATGGGCTACACCTTC. Translation: CASSLTGGMGYTF.

CDR3 residues: CASRRTFPRTGELFF. CDR3 DNA: TGTGCCAGTAGAAGGACATTCCCGAGGACCGGGGAGCTGTTTTTT. The rearrangement links TRBV19 to TRBJ2-2; possible D gene TRBD1, 5 bases. Trimming took 6 bases from V and 5 from J, leaving 16 bases between them. The germline V gene has CDR1 LNHDA and CDR2 SQIVND (reference sequence). The CDR3 sequence is 15 residues long. Drawing the rest from reference TRBV19 and TRBJ2-2, the complete variable domain is DGGITQSPKYLFRKEGQNVTLSCEQNLNHDAMYWYRQDPGQGLRLIYYSQIVNDFQKGDIAEGYSVSREKKESFPLTVTSAQKNPTAFYLCASRRTFPRTGELFFGEGSRLTVL.

The chain has TRBV13 and TRBJ1-3, with 9 bases matching TRBD1. CDR3 length: 16 residues. J gave up 1 base and V 4 bases, and 5 bases lay outside the gene matches. Germline lookup yields CDR1 PRHDT and CDR2 FYEKMQ (reference sequence). The CDR3 reads CASSWDRVVSGNTIYF. The CDR3 region has the DNA TGTGCCAGCAGCTGGGACAGGGTTGTTTCTGGAAACACCATATATTTT. Using reference TRBV13 and TRBJ1-3 for the parts outside the CDR3, the full variable domain is AAGVIQSPRHLIKEKRETATLKCYPIPRHDTVYWYQQGPGQDPQFLISFYEKMQSDKGSIPDRFSAQQFSDYHSELNMSSLELGDSALYFCASSWDRVVSGNTIYFGEGSWLTVV.

V usage is TRBV19 and J usage is TRBJ2-7; 7 bases are a match to TRBD1. CDR1 LNHDA and CDR2 SQIVND come from the germline V gene (reference sequence). V shed 4 bases and J 1 base; nucleotides not matched to a gene: 4. The CDR3 contains 14 residues. The CDR3 nucleotides read TGTGCCAGTAGTACCCACAGGGGTTCCTACGAGCAGTACTTC. It specifies CASSTHRGSYEQYF.

This clone came up a few times. V is TRBV5-5 and J is TRBJ1-6; perhaps TRBD1 as D (6 bases). V was pared by 4 bases and J by 5 bases, with 16 bases between. The CDR3 has 16 amino acids. Germline lookup yields CDR1 SGHKS and CDR2 YYEKEE (reference sequence). The CDR3 region is CASSEDRSIHNSPLHF. In DNA, the CDR3 is TGTGCCAGCAGCGAAGACAGGAGTATTCATAATTCACCCCTCCACTTT.

This clone was seen only a few times. V is TRBV15 and J is TRBJ1-1; D might be TRBD1 (6 bases). Trimming took off 5 bases at V and 0 bases at J, with 10 bases between the two ends. Germline lookup yields CDR1 LNHNV and CDR2 YYDKDF (reference sequence). The CDR3 has 14 residues. The CDR3 sequence is CATSFRGMNTEAFF. The CDR3 DNA is TGTGCCACCAGCTTCAGGGGTATGAACACTGAAGCTTTCTTT.

In DNA form, the CDR3 reads TGTGCCAGAAGCTTTCCCGGACTAGCGTCAGATACGCAGTATTTT. Protein sequence: CARSFPGLASDTQYF. The chain carries TRBV5-3 and TRBJ2-3; TRBD2 matches at 9 bases. TRBV5-3 is assigned to the ORF class and has an uncertain function. Trimming at V came to 2 bases and at J to 4 bases, leaving 5 bases not matched to a gene. The CDR3 consists of 15 residues.

This clone came up once. The chain recombines TRBV5-4 with TRBJ2-3, with D perhaps TRBD1 (6 bases). The CDR3 runs to 15 residues. V was pared by 4 bases and J by 7 bases, with 19 bases between. Germline V lookup: CDR1 SGHNT, CDR2 YYREEE (reference sequence). Written as DNA, the CDR3 is TGTGCCAGCAGCCTCTGGACAGATAGGTTTAATACGCAGTATTTT. It translates to CASSLWTDRFNTQYF.

This chain links TRBV7-8 with TRBJ2-5; 7 nucleotides agree with TRBD2. CDR1 is SGHVS and CDR2 is FQNEAQ in the germline V gene. CDR3 length equals 15 residues. Germline trimming cut 3 bases from V and 1 base from J; bases unmatched to any gene: 5. This CDR3 reads CASSFGPSGQETQYF. The CDR3 nucleotides read TGTGCCAGCAGCTTTGGCCCTAGCGGCCAAGAGACCCAGTACTTC.

The V call is TRBV14, the J call TRBJ1-2; D perhaps matches TRBD1 (6 bases). The CDR3 is 17 residues long. V lost 0 bases, J lost 7 bases, and 21 bases lay in between. The germline V gene has CDR1 SGHDN and CDR2 FVKESK. Here the CDR3 DNA reads TGTGCCAGCAGCCAAGACGTCGGACAGCCCGGGATGAGTGGCTACACCTTC. It codes for CASSQDVGQPGMSGYTF.

This chain joins TRBV5-1 and TRBJ2-5; 7 bases align to TRBD2. CDR1 is SGHRS, CDR2 YFSETQ, per germline. The CDR3 consists of 13 residues. V was pared by 0 bases and J by 4 bases, with 0 bases of the junction left unmatched. CDR3 in amino acids: CASSLGGGETQYF. The CDR3, as DNA: TGCGCCAGCAGCTTGGGGGGGGGAGAGACCCAGTACTTC.

The chain links TRBV4-2 to TRBJ2-3, with 8 bases that match TRBD2. The CDR3 runs 17 residues. With 1 base clipped from V and 6 bases from J, the junction kept 12 bases outside the gene matches. Per germline, CDR1 LGHNA and CDR2 YNFKEQ. The CDR3, as DNA: TGTGCCAGCAGCCAAGTTTCCGGGGGGGCCGCCTGGGATACGCAGTATTTT. Its protein is CASSQVSGGAAWDTQYF.

The rearrangement uses TRBV4-1 and TRBJ2-4; perhaps TRBD1 as D (5 bases). The CDR3 runs 14 residues. Germline-derived CDR1 and CDR2 are MGHRA and YSYEKL. V dropped 0 bases and J dropped 11 bases, with 14 bases sitting between them. As DNA, the CDR3 is TGCGCCAGCAGCCAAGAAGGTGGTCAGGGCCTTCAGTACTTC. This gives the protein CASSQEGGQGLQYF.

The chain links TRBV7-2 to TRBJ2-7, with 7 bases matching TRBD2. The CDR3 length is 13 residues. The germline CDR1 and CDR2 sequences are SGHTA and FQGNSA. Trimming took 3 bases from V and 9 from J; bases not matched to a gene: 8. The CDR3 here is CASSFGGVSWQYF. DNA of the CDR3: TGTGCCAGCAGCTTTGGGGGGGTATCGTGGCAGTACTTC.